This passage covers 11 T cell receptor beta chains from one sample sequenced in a study of radiotherapy plus CTLA-4 blockade in lung cancer. Clones were read by immunoSEQ multiplex PCR, and TCRdb kept only the in-frame ones, dropping some. This sample has around 53,000 clones, with approximately 86% found just once. The sample in question was peripheral blood, obtained from a patient treated with radiotherapy plus ipilimumab. The receptors were gathered from a human donor with non-small cell lung cancer that progressed on radiotherapy plus ipilimumab. Some clones in this sample may be carry-over from other donors' samples.

This chain connects TRBV29-1 to TRBJ2-1; 8 bases are a match to TRBD1. The CDR3 sequence is 13 residues long. Germline V gene sequence: CDR1 SQVTM, CDR2 ANQGSEA. With V trimmed by 6 bases and J by 2 bases, 3 bases remained unmatched. The CDR3: CSVPGQAYNEQFF. As DNA, the CDR3 is TGCAGCGTGCCGGGACAGGCCTACAATGAGCAGTTCTTC.

The rearrangement uses TRBV6-5 and TRBJ2-7; 9 nucleotides align to TRBD2. The V segment lost 6 bases and the J segment 2 bases; nucleotides outside the gene matches: 8. Germline CDR1 reads MNHEY; CDR2 reads SVGAGI. The CDR3 is 15 amino acids. CDR3 amino acids: CASRVSGGSAYEQYF. The CDR3 DNA follows: TGTGCCAGCAGAGTCAGCGGGGGGAGCGCCTACGAGCAGTACTTC.

The chain has TRBV5-1 and TRBJ2-1; 11 nucleotides match TRBD2. CDR1 is SGHRS and CDR2 is YFSETQ in the germline V gene. This CDR3 contains 15 residues. The V gene end was trimmed by 2 bases and the J gene end by 2 bases; junction bases not matched to a gene: 0. The CDR3 DNA follows: TGCGCCAGCAGCTTTAGCGGGGGGGCCTACAATGAGCAGTTCTTC. Protein product: CASSFSGGAYNEQFF.

V and J are TRBV19 and TRBJ1-4, with D unresolved. Germline V gene data show CDR1 as LNHDA and CDR2 as SQIVND (reference sequence). With 8 bases removed from V and 4 bases from J, the gap between germline ends came to 11 bases. There are 13 residues in the CDR3. The CDR3 coding sequence is TGTGCCAGTGCCGCCGGTCTTAATGAAAAACTGTTTTTT. Translating gives CASAAGLNEKLFF. Together with reference TRBV19 and TRBJ1-4, the CDR3 gives the full variable domain: DGGITQSPKYLFRKEGQNVTLSCEQNLNHDAMYWYRQDPGQGLRLIYYSQIVNDFQKGDIAEGYSVSREKKESFPLTVTSAQKNPTAFYLCASAAGLNEKLFFGSGTQLSVL.

The chain links TRBV5-1 to TRBJ2-7; D might be TRBD1 (5 bases). Deletions cut 0 bases from V and 3 bases from J, with 10 bases between. CDR1 is SGHRS and CDR2 is YFSETQ in the germline V gene. There are 14 residues in the CDR3. In nucleotides, the CDR3 is TGCGCCAGCAGCTTGGTAGGTCAGGGCTACGAGCAGTACTTC. It is translated as CASSLVGQGYEQYF.

Written as DNA, the CDR3 is TGTGCCAGCAGCCTGAGAAACAATGAAAAACTGTTTTTT. Its translation: CASSLRNNEKLFF. The chain has TRBV5-4 and TRBJ1-4, with no clear D. The CDR3 runs 13 residues. Germline CDR1 reads SGHNT; CDR2 reads YYREEE (reference sequence). Trimming cost V 4 bases and J 5 bases, with 9 bases left between them.

The V and J genes are TRBV2 and TRBJ1-1; perhaps TRBD1 as D (5 bases). Per the germline V gene, CDR1 is SNHLY and CDR2 is FYNNEI. The CDR3 is 13 residues long. Between the trimmed V and J ends, which lost 7 bases and 0 bases, there was a span of 9 bases. In DNA form, the CDR3 reads TGTGCCAGCATCGGGGGGATGAACACTGAAGCTTTCTTT. This gives the protein CASIGGMNTEAFF.

On this clone itself: The same CDR3 arises from other DNA sequences in this sample as well. This rearrangement joins TRBV7-2 to TRBJ2-1, with 7 bases fitting TRBD1. This CDR3 comprises 13 residues. The V gene's germline CDR1 is SGHTA and CDR2 FQGNSA. V lost 3 bases and J lost 5; bases outside the gene matches: 1. This CDR3 reads CASSLGQNNEQFF. The CDR3 DNA is TGTGCCAGCAGCTTGGGACAGAACAATGAGCAGTTCTTC. Complete variable domain (other parts from reference TRBV7-2 and TRBJ2-1): GAGVSQSPSNKVTEKGKDVELRCDPISGHTALYWYRQSLGQGLEFLIYFQGNSAPDKSGLPSDRFSAERTGGSVSTLTIQRTQQEDSAVYLCASSLGQNNEQFFGPGTRLTVL.

The chain uses TRBV2 and TRBJ1-5, with D maybe TRBD1 (5 bases). V was pared by 2 bases and J by 7 bases, with 12 bases between. The CDR3 length is 14 residues. In germline, CDR1 is SNHLY, CDR2 FYNNEI. The CDR3 loop reads CASSERTGGQPQHF. In DNA, the CDR3 is TGTGCCAGCAGTGAACGAACGGGGGGACAGCCCCAGCATTTT. The complete variable domain, with remaining parts taken from reference TRBV2 and TRBJ1-5, reads EPEVTQTPSHQVTQMGQEVILRCVPISNHLYFYWYRQILGQKVEFLVSFYNNEISEKSEIFDDQFSVERPDGSNFTLKIRSTKLEDSAMYFCASSERTGGQPQHFGDGTRLSIL.

This chain connects TRBV5-1 to TRBJ1-6; D remains ambiguous. The CDR3 loop spans 18 amino acids. Germline V gene sequence: CDR1 SGHRS, CDR2 YFSETQ. Trimming left V 1 base short and J 2 bases short, with 16 bases between. CDR3 protein: CASSLFSIGTTYNSPLHF. The CDR3, as DNA: TGCGCCAGCAGCTTGTTTTCGATTGGCACGACCTATAATTCACCCCTCCACTTT.

CDR3 nucleotide sequence: TGTGCCACTTTAGCGGGGGGGAATGAGCAGTTCTTC. Translating gives CATLAGGNEQFF. This sequence joins TRBV6-5 and TRBJ2-1; TRBD2 agrees at 11 bases. Germline CDR1 is MNHEY and CDR2 is SVGAGI. The CDR3 length is 12 residues. The V gene end was trimmed by 10 bases and the J gene end by 7 bases; junction bases not matched to a gene: 3.